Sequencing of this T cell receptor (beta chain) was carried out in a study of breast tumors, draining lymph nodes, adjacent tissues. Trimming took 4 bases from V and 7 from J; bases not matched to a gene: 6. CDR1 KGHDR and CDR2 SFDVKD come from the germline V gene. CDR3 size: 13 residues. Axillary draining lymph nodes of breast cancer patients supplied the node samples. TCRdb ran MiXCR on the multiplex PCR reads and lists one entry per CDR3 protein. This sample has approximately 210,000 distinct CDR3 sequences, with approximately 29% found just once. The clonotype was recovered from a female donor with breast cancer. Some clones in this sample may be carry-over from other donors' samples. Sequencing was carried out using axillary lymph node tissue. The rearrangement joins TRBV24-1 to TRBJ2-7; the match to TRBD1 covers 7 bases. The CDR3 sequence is CATSDRDREEQYF. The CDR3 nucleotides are TGTGCCACCAGTGACCGGGACAGAGAAGAGCAGTACTTC.